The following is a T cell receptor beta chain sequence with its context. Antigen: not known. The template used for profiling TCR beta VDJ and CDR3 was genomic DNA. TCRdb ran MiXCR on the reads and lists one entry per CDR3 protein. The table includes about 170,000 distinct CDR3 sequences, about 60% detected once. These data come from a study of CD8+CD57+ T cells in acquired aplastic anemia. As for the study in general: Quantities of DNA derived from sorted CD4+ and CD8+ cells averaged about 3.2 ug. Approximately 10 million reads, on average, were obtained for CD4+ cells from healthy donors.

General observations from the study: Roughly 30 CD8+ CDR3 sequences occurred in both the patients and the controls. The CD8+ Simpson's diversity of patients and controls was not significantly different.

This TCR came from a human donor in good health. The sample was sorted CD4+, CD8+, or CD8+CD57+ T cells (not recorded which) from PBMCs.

In DNA, the CDR3 is TGTGCCAGCTCGCAGGTGGCCTACGAGCAGTACTTC. Its protein is CASSQVAYEQYF. The J gene is TRBJ2-7, the V gene TRBV7-9; D not resolved. Germline V gene data show CDR1 as SEHNR and CDR2 as FQNEAQ (reference sequence). The V end was cut by 8 bases, the J end by 2 bases, with 10 bases between. The CDR3 extends over 12 amino acids.